This entry concerns a single TCR beta chain. CDR1 is SGHAT and CDR2 is FQNNGV in the germline V gene. V was clipped by 4 bases and J by 1 base, with 22 bases between them. This CDR3 is 18 amino acids long. The data belong to a study of blood T cell repertoires in COVID-19. Data came from immunoSEQ multiplex PCR; TCRdb stores just in-frame clones and leaves some out. The profile shows around 140,000 clones, 88% of them singletons. The receptor was derived from a human donor in a cohort sampled during active COVID-19. This chain joins TRBV11-2 and TRBJ2-5, with D possibly being TRBD2 (5 bases). The sample taken for sequencing was peripheral blood. This CDR3 is CASSSPSGPGIPQETQYF. In DNA, the CDR3 is TGTGCCAGCAGCTCCCCTTCTGGGCCGGGGATCCCCCAAGAGACCCAGTACTTC.